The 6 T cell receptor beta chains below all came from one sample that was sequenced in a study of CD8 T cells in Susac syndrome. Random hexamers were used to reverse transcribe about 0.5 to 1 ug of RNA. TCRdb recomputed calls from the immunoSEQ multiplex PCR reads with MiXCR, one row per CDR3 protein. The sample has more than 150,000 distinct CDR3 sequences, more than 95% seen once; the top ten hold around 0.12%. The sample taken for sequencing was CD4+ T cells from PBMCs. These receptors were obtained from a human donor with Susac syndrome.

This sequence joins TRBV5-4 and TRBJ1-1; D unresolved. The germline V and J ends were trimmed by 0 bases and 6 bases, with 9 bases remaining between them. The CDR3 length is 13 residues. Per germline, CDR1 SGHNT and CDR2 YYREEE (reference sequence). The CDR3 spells CASSLAPAAEAFF. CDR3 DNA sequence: TGTGCCAGCAGCTTGGCTCCGGCCGCTGAAGCTTTCTTT.

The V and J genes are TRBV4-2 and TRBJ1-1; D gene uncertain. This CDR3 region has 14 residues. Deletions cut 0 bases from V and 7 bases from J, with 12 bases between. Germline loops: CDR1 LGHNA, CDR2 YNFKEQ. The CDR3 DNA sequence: TGTGCCAGCAGCCAAGAGAGGGTTGGAGGTGAAGCTTTCTTT. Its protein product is CASSQERVGGEAFF.

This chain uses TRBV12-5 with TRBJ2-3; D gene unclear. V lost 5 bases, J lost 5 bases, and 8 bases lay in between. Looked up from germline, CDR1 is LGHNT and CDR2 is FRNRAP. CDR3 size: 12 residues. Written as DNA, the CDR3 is TGTGCTAGTGGTCCCACGATAGATACGCAGTATTTT. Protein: CASGPTIDTQYF.

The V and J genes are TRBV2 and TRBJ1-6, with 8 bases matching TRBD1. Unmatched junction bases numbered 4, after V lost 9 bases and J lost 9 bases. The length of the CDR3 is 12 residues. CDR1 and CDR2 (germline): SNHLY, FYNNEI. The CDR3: CASGTGTSPLHF. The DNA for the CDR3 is TGTGCCAGTGGGACAGGTACTTCACCCCTCCACTTT.

The DNA for the CDR3 is TGTGCCAGCAGCATCTCCAACTCAGGCCTTGCTAACTATGGCTACACCTTC. The encoded protein is CASSISNSGLANYGYTF. This chain connects TRBV7-9 to TRBJ1-2; D is undetermined. Trimming shortened V by 5 bases and J by 0 bases, and 19 bases separated the two germline ends. Germline CDR1 reads SEHNR; CDR2 reads FQNEAQ (reference sequence). The CDR3 runs to 17 residues.

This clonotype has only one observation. CDR3 residues: CASSKNRRDPSTDTQYF. In DNA form, the CDR3 reads TGTGCCAGCAGCAAGAACCGCAGGGACCCCAGCACAGATACGCAGTATTTT. The V and J genes are TRBV5-8 and TRBJ2-3; possibly TRBD1 or TRBD2 for D (5 bases each). In germline, CDR1 is SGHTS, CDR2 YDEGEE. The length of the CDR3 is 17 residues. V was pared by 4 bases and J by 0 bases, with 18 bases between.